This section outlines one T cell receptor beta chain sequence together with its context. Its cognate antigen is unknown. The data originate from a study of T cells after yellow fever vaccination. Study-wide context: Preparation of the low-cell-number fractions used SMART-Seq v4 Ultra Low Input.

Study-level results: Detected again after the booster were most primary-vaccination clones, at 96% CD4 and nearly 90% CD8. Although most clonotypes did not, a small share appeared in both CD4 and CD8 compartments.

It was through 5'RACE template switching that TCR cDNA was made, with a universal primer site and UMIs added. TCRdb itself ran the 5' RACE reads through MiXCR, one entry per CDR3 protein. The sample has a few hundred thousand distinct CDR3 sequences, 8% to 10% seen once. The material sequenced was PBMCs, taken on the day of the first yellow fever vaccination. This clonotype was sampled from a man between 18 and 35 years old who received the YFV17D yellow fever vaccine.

CDR3 bases: TGTGCCAGCAGCTTGGGACAGGGGCGACAAGAGACCCAGTACTTC. Protein sequence: CASSLGQGRQETQYF. The chain couples TRBV11-3 to TRBJ2-5; the match to TRBD1 covers 10 bases. Trimming took 3 bases from V and 2 from J; bases not matched to a gene: 3. Looked up from germline, CDR1 is SGHNT and CDR2 is YENEEA. The CDR3 totals 15 residues.